This T cell receptor beta chain was recorded in a study of identical twins listed by TCRdb under 2016. A note on the overall study: TCR alpha and beta repertoires from monozygotic twins, unrelated adults of various ages and cord blood were deep-sequenced to test whether fetal clonotypes persist. Replicate twin experiments were performed at different times using different library preparation protocols to rule out contamination.

The library was built by means of 5' RACE. These reads were obtained on an Illumina HiSeq 2000. A universal primer binding site was introduced by template switching, and a unique molecular identifier was present in the final cDNA, enabling accurate counting of TCR cDNA molecules. Specific primers in the conserved constant-segment region were used to synthesize first-strand cDNA for TCR alpha and beta chains. To control for contamination, every cDNA library was double barcoded, receiving both a SMART-Mk sample barcode and Illumina barcodes. TruSeq adapter sequences, together with Illumina sample barcodes, were added in two successive PCR steps. TCR alpha and beta cDNA libraries were sequenced on the Illumina HiSeq platform with custom primers. For the original study's pipeline: Unique molecular identifiers were extracted from raw reads with MiGEC, and CDR3 positions were determined with MiXCR. Recombination models were inferred per individual with the repgenHMM and IGoR tools using an EM algorithm. The analysis of shared clonotypes was done with the tcR package in R, with sharing normalized by the product of cloneset sizes. To study raw recombination without the effects of thymic and clonal selection, out-of-frame nonproductive sequences were analyzed. TCRdb redid the processing of the public reads, applying fastp at Q25 and MiXCR, and retained in-frame beta chains. Rows are combined by CDR3 protein, so each entry shows the most common genes and DNA. These V and J calls originate from TCRdb's pipeline instead of the authors' own analysis. The sample records 600,000 to 850,000 distinct CDR3 sequences, about 20% of which are singletons. The leading ten clones occupy less than 15% of the sample.

Paper-wide results and their limitations: Zero-insertion analyses could be partly confounded by invariant T cells such as MAIT and iNKT, although diverse VJ usage argued against such confounding for most clonotypes. Because the same donors could not be followed over many years, the conclusions relied on cross-sectional statistical analysis. Recombination models systematically underestimated out-of-frame TCR alpha sharing in monozygotic twins but agreed with sharing between unrelated individuals. Compared with coincidental sharing between unrelated individuals, out-of-frame TCR alpha sequences shared between twins had an excess of sequences with low generation probability. The excess sharing between twins in beta out-of-frame sequences was weaker because fewer shared sequences reduced the signal-to-noise ratio. Abundant cord blood beta clonotypes had fewer insertions, young adult naive repertoires showed a similar but weaker trend, and memory repertoires showed no such trend.

All donors were healthy Caucasians. The twin cohort consisted of three pairs of female monozygotic twins, all aged about 18 to 29 years. The RNA used for TCR libraries was isolated from peripheral blood mononuclear cells. A note on this clonotype: What antigen it recognizes has not been identified. Per-nucleotide qualities are absent, and no much larger clonotype sits a single base away.

According to the germline V gene, CDR1 reads SGHTA and CDR2 reads FQGNSA. Here V drops 3 bases and J drops 5 bases, and the junction holds 11 bases not matched to any gene. Including cysteine and phenylalanine, the CDR3 has 16 amino acids. Only CDR3 DNA remains: 48 bases, in frame from the first base. A further study also used this sample, focusing on T cells expressing NK-cell markers. In that second paper, the authors write: TCR beta-chain repertoires were profiled in sorted CD3+CD56+NKG2C+, CD3+CD56+NKG2C- and CD3+CD56-NKG2C+ T-cell subsets from fewer than 10 donors. Of the eight sequenced donors, seven were found to be HCMV-seropositive and one was found to be HCMV-seronegative. To restrict sorting to alphabetaTCR-expressing T cells, an anti-gammadeltaTCR antibody was added in several experiments. For about 6 donors, the dominant CD3+CD56+NKG2C+ clonotypes were among the top 10 CD8+ clonotypes and accounted for roughly 1.0-7.5% of CD8+ T cells. Those dominant clonotypes were again the most abundant among CD3+CD56-NKG2C+ cells in a handful of donors, at about 25-60.1%. It remained unclear whether the expanded NKG2C-expressing T cell clones were specific for HCMV antigens. The study sequenced eight donors, all healthy volunteers chosen at random: three men and five women. HCMV serostatus was determined by detecting HCMV-specific IgG in serum with a commercial ELISA kit. For six donors, unsorted PBMC were also used to sequence bulk peripheral blood T-cell repertoires. MIGEC handled demultiplexing of the reads and grouping by UMI, while MiTCR was used to assemble and quantify clonotypes. To exclude erroneous sequences, any TCR cDNA sequence not supported by at least two reads was discarded. Downstream repertoire analysis used the tcR package, and clonotypes were matched across fractions by CDR3 nucleotide sequence plus V segment. VDJmatch was used to annotate antigen specificity against VDJdb, with one amino acid substitution in CDR3 permitted.

Sequenced material: PBMCs. The V and J segments used are TRBV7-2 and TRBJ1-2; TRBD1 matches 8 bases in the middle. This sequence originates from a woman aged 18-30 years in good health. At the DNA level, the sequence is TGTGCCAGCAGCTTGACGGTCTGGGACAGGATGTATGGCTACACCTTC. Its protein is CASSLTVWDRMYGYTF. Outside the CDR3, residues come from the reference TRBV7-2 and TRBJ1-2 proteins, so the full variable domain is: GAGVSQSPSNKVTEKGKDVELRCDPISGHTALYWYRQSLGQGLEFLIYFQGNSAPDKSGLPSDRFSAERTGGSVSTLTIQRTQQEDSAVYLCASSLTVWDRMYGYTFGSGTRLTVV.